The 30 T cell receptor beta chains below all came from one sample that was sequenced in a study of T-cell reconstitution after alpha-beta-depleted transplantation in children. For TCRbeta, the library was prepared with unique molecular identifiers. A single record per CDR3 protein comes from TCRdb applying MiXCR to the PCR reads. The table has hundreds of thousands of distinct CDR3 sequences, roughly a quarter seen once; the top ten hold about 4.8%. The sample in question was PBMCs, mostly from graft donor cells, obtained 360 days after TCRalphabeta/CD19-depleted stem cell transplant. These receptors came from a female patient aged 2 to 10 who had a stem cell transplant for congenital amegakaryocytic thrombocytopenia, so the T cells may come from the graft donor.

The CDR3 loop reads CASSQALGHNQGTQYF. DNA of the CDR3: TGTGCCAGCAGCCAAGCCCTAGGGCATAACCAGGGGACCCAGTACTTC. This rearrangement joins TRBV3-1 to TRBJ2-5; tentative D call: TRBD1 (5 bases). Looked up from germline, CDR1 is LGHDT and CDR2 is YNNKEL (reference sequence). Trimming left V 1 base short and J 7 bases short, with 19 bases between. CDR3 length: 16 residues.

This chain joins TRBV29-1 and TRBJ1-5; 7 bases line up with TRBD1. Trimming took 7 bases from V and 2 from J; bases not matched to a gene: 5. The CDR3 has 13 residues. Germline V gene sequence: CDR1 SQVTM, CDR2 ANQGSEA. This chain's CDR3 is CSAKTGGNQPQHF. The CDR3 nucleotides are TGCAGCGCTAAAACAGGGGGCAATCAGCCCCAGCATTTT. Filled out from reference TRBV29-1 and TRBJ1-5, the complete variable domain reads SAVISQKPSRDICQRGTSLTIQCQVDSQVTMMFWYRQQPGQSLTLIATANQGSEATYESGFVIDKFPISRPNLTFSTLTVSNMSPEDSSIYLCSAKTGGNQPQHFGDGTRLSIL.

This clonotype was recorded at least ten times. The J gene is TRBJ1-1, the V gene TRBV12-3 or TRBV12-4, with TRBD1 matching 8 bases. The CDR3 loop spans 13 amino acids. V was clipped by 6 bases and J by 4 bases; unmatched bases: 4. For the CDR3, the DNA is TGTGCCAGCAGACTCGACAGGGGCACTGAAGCTTTCTTT. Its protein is CASRLDRGTEAFF.

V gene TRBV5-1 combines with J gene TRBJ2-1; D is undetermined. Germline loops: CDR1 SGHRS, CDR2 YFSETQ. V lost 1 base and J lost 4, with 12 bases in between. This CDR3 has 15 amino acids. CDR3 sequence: CASSLSLGGYNEQFF. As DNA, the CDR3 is TGCGCCAGCAGCTTGAGTCTCGGTGGGTACAATGAGCAGTTCTTC. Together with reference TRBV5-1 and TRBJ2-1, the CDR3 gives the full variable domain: KAGVTQTPRYLIKTRGQQVTLSCSPISGHRSVSWYQQTPGQGLQFLFEYFSETQRNKGNFPGRFSGRQFSNSRSEMNVSTLELGDSALYLCASSLSLGGYNEQFFGPGTRLTVL.

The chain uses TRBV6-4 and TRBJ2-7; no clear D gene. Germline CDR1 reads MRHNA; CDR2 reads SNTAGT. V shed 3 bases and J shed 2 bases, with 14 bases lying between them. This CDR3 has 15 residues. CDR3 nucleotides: TGTGCCAGCAGTGAGTCACCGGGTCGCGCCTACGAGCAGTACTTC. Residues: CASSESPGRAYEQYF.

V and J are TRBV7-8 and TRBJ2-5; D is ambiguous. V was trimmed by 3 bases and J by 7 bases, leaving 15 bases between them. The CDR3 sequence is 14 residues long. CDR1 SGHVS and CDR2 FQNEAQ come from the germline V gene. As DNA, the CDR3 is TGTGCCAGCAGCTTGACCCGATTTATGGGGACCCAGTACTTC. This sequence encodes CASSLTRFMGTQYF.

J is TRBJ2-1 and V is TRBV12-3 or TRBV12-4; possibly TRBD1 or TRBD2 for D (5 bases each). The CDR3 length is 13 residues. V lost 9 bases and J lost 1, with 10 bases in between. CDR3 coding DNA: TGTGCCAGTCGGGACCGTTCCTACAATGAGCAGTTCTTC. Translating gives CASRDRSYNEQFF.

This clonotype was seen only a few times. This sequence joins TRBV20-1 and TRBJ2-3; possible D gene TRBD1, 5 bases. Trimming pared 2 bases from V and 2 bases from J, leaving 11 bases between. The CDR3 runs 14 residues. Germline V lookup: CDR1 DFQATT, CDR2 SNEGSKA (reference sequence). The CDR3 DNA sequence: TGCAGTGCTAGACAGGACACGATCACAGATACGCAGTATTTT. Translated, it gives CSARQDTITDTQYF.

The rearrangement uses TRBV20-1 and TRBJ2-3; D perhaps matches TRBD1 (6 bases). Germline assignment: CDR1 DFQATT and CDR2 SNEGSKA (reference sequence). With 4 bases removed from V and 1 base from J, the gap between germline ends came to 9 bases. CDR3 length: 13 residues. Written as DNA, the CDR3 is TGCAGTGCTATCTCAGGGGGCACAGATACGCAGTATTTT. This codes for CSAISGGTDTQYF.

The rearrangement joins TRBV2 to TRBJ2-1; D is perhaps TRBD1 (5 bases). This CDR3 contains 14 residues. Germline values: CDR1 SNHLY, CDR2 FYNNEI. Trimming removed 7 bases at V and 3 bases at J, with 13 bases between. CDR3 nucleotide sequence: TGTGCCAGCAACTCCGACAGAGACTACAATGAGCAGTTCTTC. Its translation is CASNSDRDYNEQFF.

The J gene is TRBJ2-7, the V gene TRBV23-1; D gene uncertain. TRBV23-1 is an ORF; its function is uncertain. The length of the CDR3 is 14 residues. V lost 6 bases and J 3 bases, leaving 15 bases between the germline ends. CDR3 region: CASRHAVPRYEQYF. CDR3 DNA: TGCGCCAGCAGGCACGCAGTTCCTCGCTACGAGCAGTACTTC.

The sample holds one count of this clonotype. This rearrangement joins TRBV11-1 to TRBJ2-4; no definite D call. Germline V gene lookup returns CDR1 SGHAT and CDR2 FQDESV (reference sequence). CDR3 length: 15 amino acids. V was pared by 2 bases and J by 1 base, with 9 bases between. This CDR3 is CASSLFPMAKNIQYF. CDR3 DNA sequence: TGTGCCAGCAGCTTATTCCCAATGGCCAAAAACATTCAGTACTTC.

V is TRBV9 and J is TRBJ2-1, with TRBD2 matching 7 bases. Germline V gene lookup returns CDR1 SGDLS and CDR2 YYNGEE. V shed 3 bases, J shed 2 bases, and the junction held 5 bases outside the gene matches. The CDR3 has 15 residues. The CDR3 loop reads CASSGSGNPYNEQFF. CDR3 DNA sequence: TGTGCCAGCAGCGGAAGCGGGAACCCCTACAATGAGCAGTTCTTC.

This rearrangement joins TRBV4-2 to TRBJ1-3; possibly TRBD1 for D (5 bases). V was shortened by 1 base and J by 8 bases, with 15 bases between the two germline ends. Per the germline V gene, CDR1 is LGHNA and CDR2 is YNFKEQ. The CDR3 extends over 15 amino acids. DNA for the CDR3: TGTGCCAGCAGCCAAGTCCAGACAACAGGCTACACCATATATTTT. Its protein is CASSQVQTTGYTIYF.

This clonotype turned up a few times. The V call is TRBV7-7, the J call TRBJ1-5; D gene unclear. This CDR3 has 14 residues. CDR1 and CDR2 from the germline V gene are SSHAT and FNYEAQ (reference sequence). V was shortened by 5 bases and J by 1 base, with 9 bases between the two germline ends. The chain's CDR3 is CASSRSRSNQPQHF. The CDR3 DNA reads TGTGCCAGCAGCCGAAGTAGGAGCAATCAGCCCCAGCATTTT.

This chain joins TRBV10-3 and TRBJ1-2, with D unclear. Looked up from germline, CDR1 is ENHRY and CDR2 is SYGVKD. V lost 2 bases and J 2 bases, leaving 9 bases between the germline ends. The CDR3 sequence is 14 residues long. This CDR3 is CAISEGPRNYGYTF. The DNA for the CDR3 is TGTGCCATCAGTGAGGGTCCGAGAAACTATGGCTACACCTTC.

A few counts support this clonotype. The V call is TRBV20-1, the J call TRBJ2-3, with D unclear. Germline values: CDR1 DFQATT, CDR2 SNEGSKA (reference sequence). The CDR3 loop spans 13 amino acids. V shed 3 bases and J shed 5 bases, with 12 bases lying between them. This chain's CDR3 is CSASRLVVDTQYF. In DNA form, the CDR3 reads TGCAGTGCTAGTCGGCTAGTGGTAGATACGCAGTATTTT.

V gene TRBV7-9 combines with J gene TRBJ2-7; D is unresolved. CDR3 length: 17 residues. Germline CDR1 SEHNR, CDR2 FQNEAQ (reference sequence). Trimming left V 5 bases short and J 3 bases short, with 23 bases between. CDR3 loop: CASSPPKWETHFYEQYF. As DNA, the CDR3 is TGTGCCAGCAGCCCCCCAAAGTGGGAAACCCACTTCTACGAGCAGTACTTC.

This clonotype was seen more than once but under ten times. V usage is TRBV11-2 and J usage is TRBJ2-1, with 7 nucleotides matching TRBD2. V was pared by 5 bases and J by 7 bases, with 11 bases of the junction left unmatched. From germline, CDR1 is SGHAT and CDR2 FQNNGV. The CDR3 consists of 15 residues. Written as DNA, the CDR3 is TGTGCCAGCAGCAGGACTAGGGTTTTTATAAATGAGCAGTTCTTC. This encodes CASSRTRVFINEQFF.

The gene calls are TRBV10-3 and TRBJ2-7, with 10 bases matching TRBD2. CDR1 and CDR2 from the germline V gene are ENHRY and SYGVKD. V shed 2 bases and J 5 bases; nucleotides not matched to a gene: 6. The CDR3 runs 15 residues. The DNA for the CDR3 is TGTGCCATCAGTGAGGGAGCTAGCGGGAGCCACGAGCAGTACTTC. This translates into CAISEGASGSHEQYF.

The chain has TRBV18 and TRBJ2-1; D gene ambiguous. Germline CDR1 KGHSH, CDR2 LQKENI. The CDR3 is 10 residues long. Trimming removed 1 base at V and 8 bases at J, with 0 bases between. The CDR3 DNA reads TGTGCCAGCTCACCACATGAGCAGTTCTTC. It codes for CASSPHEQFF.

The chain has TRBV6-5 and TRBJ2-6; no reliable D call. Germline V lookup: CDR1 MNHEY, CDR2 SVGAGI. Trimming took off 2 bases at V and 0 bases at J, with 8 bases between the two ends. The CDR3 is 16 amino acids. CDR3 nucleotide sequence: TGTGCCAGCAGTTACGAGAGGAGCTCTGGGGCCAACGTCCTGACTTTC. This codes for CASSYERSSGANVLTF.

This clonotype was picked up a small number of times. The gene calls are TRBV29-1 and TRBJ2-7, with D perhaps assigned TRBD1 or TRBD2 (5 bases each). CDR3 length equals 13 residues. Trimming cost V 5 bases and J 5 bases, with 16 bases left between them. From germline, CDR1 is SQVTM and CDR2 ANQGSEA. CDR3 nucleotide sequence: TGCAGCGTTTCCCCAAAGTGGGGACACGAGCAGTACTTC. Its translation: CSVSPKWGHEQYF.

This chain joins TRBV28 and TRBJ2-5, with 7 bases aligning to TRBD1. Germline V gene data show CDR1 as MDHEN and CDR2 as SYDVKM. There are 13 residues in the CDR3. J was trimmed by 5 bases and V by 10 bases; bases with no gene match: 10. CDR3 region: CATKGGQMETQYF. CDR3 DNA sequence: TGTGCCACCAAAGGGGGACAGATGGAGACCCAGTACTTC.

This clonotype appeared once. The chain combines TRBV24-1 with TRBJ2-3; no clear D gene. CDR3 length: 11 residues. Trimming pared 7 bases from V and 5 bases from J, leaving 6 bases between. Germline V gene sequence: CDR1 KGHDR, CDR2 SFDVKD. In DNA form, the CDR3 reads TGTGCCACCAGATTAGGAGATACGCAGTATTTT. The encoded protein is CATRLGDTQYF.

This CDR3 reads CASSEGLAGGPEGTDTQYF. The CDR3 DNA sequence: TGCGCCAGCAGTGAGGGACTAGCGGGGGGGCCCGAGGGCACAGATACGCAGTATTTT. J is TRBJ2-3 and V is TRBV10-1; TRBD2 matches at 15 bases. The germline CDR1 and CDR2 sequences are WNHNN and SYGVQD (reference sequence). Germline trimming cut 2 bases from V and 1 base from J; bases unmatched to any gene: 7. CDR3 length: 19 residues.

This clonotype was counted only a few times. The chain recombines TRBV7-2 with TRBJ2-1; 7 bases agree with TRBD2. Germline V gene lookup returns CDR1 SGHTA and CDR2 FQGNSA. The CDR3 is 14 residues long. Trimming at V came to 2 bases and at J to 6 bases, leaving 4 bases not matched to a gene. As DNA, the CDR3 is TGTGCCAGCAGCTTACGGGGGGTTGTCAATGAGCAGTTCTTC. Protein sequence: CASSLRGVVNEQFF.

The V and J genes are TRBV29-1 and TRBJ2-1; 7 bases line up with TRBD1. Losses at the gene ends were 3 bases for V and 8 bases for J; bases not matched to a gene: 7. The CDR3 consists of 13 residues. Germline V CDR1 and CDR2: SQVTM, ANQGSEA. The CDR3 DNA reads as TGCAGCGTTGACCTGACAGGGTACGATGAGCAGTTCTTC. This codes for CSVDLTGYDEQFF.

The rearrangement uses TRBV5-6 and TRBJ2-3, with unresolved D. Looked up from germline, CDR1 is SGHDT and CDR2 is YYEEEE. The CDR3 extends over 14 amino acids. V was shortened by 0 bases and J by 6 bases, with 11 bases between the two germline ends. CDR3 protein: CASSLGLRDDTQYF. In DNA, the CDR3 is TGTGCCAGCAGCTTGGGACTCCGAGATGATACGCAGTATTTT.

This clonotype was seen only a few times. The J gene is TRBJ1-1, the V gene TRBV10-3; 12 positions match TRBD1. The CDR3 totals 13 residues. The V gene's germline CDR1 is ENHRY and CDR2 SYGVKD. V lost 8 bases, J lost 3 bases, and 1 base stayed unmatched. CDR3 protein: CAIWDRGHTEAFF. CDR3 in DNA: TGTGCCATCTGGGACAGGGGGCACACTGAAGCTTTCTTT.